This section outlines one T cell receptor beta chain sequence together with its context. This clone was recorded once. Its antigen remains unidentified. The sample holds no much larger clone one base away, and base qualities are not on file. In the prospective study, participants were about 18 to 95 years old, resided in 20 to 30 geographic areas of the United States, and were enrolled through a virtual design. In the prospective study, cohorts were assigned on the basis of participant-reported clinical history obtained from a screening survey and a study questionnaire. Each participant in the prospective study had whole blood, serum and a nasopharyngeal or oropharyngeal swab collected by mobile phlebotomists. Participants in the prospective study had the option to provide additional blood draws and questionnaires over a roughly two-month period. Before DNA extraction, prospective study blood samples were shipped either frozen or at room temperature.

The junction shows trimming of 2 bases on V and 7 bases on J, plus 12 bases between the germline ends. Taken from cysteine to phenylalanine, the CDR3 has 14 residues. Only the CDR3 DNA stays, 42 bases, in frame from base 1. CDR1 and CDR2 (MGHRA, YSYEKL) derive from the germline V gene. TCRbeta CDR3 regions were amplified from genomic DNA using the immunoSEQ Assay, a bias-controlled multiplex PCR. Turning to the authors' computational methods: The number of nucleated cells in each sample was estimated from the amplification of reference gene primers within the assay. To quantify the absolute abundance of each unique TCRbeta CDR3 rearrangement, sequence reads were collapsed and filtered. Productive Simpson clonality was computed per sample as the square root of Simpson's diversity index over productive rearrangements. TCRdb carries this immuneACCESS record with in-frame sequences only. Its versions omit some clonotypes, under half of them owing to an unresolved V gene in the studies checked, with the rest unexplained. The V and J calls and clone size were taken over from that table, and D and trimming were inferred from the DNA. The table for this sample lists about 400,000 clones; around 90% of them were counted only once. The ten largest clones take up over 2% of the sample.

This entry belongs to a study of blood T cell repertoires in COVID-19 (dated by TCRdb to about 2020). Background for the entire study: Samples covering the acute and convalescent phases of COVID-19 were provided by collaborators in the United States, Italy and Spain. The prospective study material was composed of cDNA or gDNA derived from T cells, B-cell-depleted T cells, or PBMCs. Subjects who had been exposed to COVID-19, were actively infected with it, or had recovered from it provided the deeply sampled blood TCRbeta repertoires that made up the dataset. The repertoires were released in a freely available public database intended as a resource for research on the immune response to SARS-CoV-2. The samples were drawn from the first 160 participants of the ongoing ImmuneRACE study and from some 1,300 subjects provided by 6 global collaborators. Sample metadata almost always included a de-identified subject ID, COVID-19 status, age in years and sex. HLA class I and class II types, where available, came from metadata supplied by the sample provider rather than from assay-based typing. On the study overall, not on this receptor specifically: Clinical and demographic metadata were provided uncurated, with the amount varying by source and participant.

The sample was PBMCs or T cells enriched from blood (not recorded which). The chain was built from TRBV4-1 and TRBJ1-5; the D region possibly corresponds to TRBD1 (6 bases align). This clonotype was obtained from a woman aged 40-49 years with acute COVID-19. The DNA reads as follows: TGCGCCAGCAGCCAACCGACGCAGGGGCAGCCCCAGCATTTT. It codes for CASSQPTQGQPQHF.